Given below is one T cell receptor beta chain in context. The sample comes from a study of blood T cell repertoires in COVID-19. The repertoire was sequenced with immunoSEQ multiplex PCR; TCRdb's copy has only in-frame clones and lacks some. The table includes about 130,000 clones, around 86% detected once. Donors in Cohort 3 who had recovered were those with two negative PCRs, healthcare professional clearance, or resolution of their symptoms. Germline CDR1 and CDR2: LNHDA and SQIVND (reference sequence). V lost 5 bases to trimming and J lost 4 bases; unmatched junction nucleotides: 5. The CDR3 extends over 14 amino acids.

The TCR sequence derives from a young man who had recovered from COVID-19. The chain joins TRBV19 to TRBJ1-1; 9 bases agree with TRBD1. Sequencing was carried out using PBMCs or T cells enriched from blood (not recorded which). CDR3 loop: CASSVHRGLTEAFF. The CDR3 region has the DNA TGTGCCAGTAGTGTCCACAGGGGGCTCACTGAAGCTTTCTTT.